This passage covers 2 T cell receptor beta chains from one sample sequenced in a study of T cells in Graves' hyperthyroidism and ophthalmopathy. RNA transcripts provided the source from which TCR beta CDR3 regions were amplified. A set of HTBI primers served as the primers for a first-round RT-PCR of the TCR CDR3. TCRdb re-derived calls from the multiplex PCR reads in MiXCR, one entry per CDR3 protein. This sample yields about 640,000 distinct CDR3 sequences, of which less than 25% are seen a single time; 34% belongs to the top ten. The sequenced sample was blood. The receptor set was obtained from a man in his thirties or forties with Graves' ophthalmopathy.

This clonotype was picked up a small number of times. The V call is TRBV2, the J call TRBJ2-7, with a tentative D call TRBD1 (6 bases). V was shortened by 5 bases and J by 0 bases, with 17 bases between the two germline ends. The length of the CDR3 is 16 residues. Germline V gene sequence: CDR1 SNHLY, CDR2 FYNNEI. CDR3 nucleotide sequence: TGTGCCAGCAGTCACCTCCTTAGGGGGAGCTCCTACGAGCAGTACTTC. Translating gives CASSHLLRGSSYEQYF.

This clonotype was counted at least ten times. In DNA, the CDR3 is TGTGCCAGCAGGGGACAGCTACCCACCGGGGAGCTGTTTTTT. Protein product: CASRGQLPTGELFF. The J gene is TRBJ2-2, the V gene TRBV2, with 7 bases matching TRBD1. With V trimmed by 6 bases and J by 4 bases, 5 bases remained unmatched. This CDR3 is built from 14 residues. Germline V gene sequence: CDR1 SNHLY, CDR2 FYNNEI.